This note documents a single TCR beta chain sequence. The protocol was immunoSEQ multiplex PCR, while the TCRdb copy is restricted to in-frame clones and leaves out a portion. The sample contains a few hundred thousand clones, around nine tenths of which appear only once. V was clipped by 6 bases and J by 7 bases, with 12 bases between them. CDR1 is MNHEY and CDR2 is SVGEGT in the germline V gene. The CDR3 has 13 amino acids. These data come from a study of blood T cell repertoires in COVID-19. The wider study: Nucleic acid was either cDNA or gDNA, and it came from T cells, B-cell-depleted T cells, or PBMCs.

The receptor comes from an older woman with active or convalescent COVID-19. The sequencing sample was made of peripheral blood. The rearrangement links TRBV6-2 or TRBV6-3 to TRBJ1-4; D might be TRBD1 (6 bases). The CDR3 reads CASSRTAVEKLFF. In nucleotides, the CDR3 is TGTGCCAGCAGCAGGACAGCAGTTGAAAAACTGTTTTTT.